This T cell receptor (beta chain) was captured in a study of OX40 agonist ivuxolimab in advanced cancers. As for the study in general: Every 2 weeks, patients received ivuxolimab intravenously, dosed at 0.01 to 10 mg/kg. Among those treated, three patients had partial responses, one with hepatocellular carcinoma and two with cutaneous melanoma. The study, taken as a whole, reports: The 0.1-3.0 mg/kg partial responders had among the lowest clonal expansion.

The V end lost 9 bases, the J end lost 0 bases, and 17 bases lay between the germline ends. CDR3 length equals 15 residues. The germline V gene has CDR1 SGHNT and CDR2 YYREEE (reference sequence). Sequenced by immunoSEQ multiplex PCR; TCRdb stores in-frame clones only, minus some. The profile shows 55,000 to 80,000 clones, 86% of them singletons. About this clone itself: Its antigen is not known.

This sample comprised CD4+ or CD8+ T cells sorted from blood, obtained in a trial of the OX40 agonist ivuxolimab. The chain carries TRBV5-4 and TRBJ2-3, with a weak D call TRBD2 (6 bases). The sequence was obtained from an adult with an advanced solid tumor such as melanoma, head and neck, liver or kidney cancer. CDR3 DNA: TGTGCCACCACCCCGGAGGGGCAGAGCACAGATACGCAGTATTTT. It yields the protein CATTPEGQSTDTQYF.